Listed below are T cell receptor beta chains from one sample, sequenced in a study of cytomegalovirus exposure and HLA in healthy donors. The repertoire was sequenced with immunoSEQ multiplex PCR; TCRdb's copy has only in-frame clones and lacks some. The sample lists roughly 150,000 clones; about 72% were seen once. Sequencing was performed on PBMCs. The receptor set was obtained from a male donor in good health and CMV-seronegative. Both conserved end residues are part of each CDR3. D genes are given only for firm matches. Rows give clone size only sometimes, using once, few, many, or a class for an expanded clone.

abundance,j_gene,v_gene,d_gene,CDR3nt,CDR3aa
NA,TRBJ2-3,TRBV27,NA,TGTGCCAGCAGTTTTTTACGGTCGACAGATACGCAGTATTTT,CASSFLRSTDTQYF
NA,TRBJ2-5,TRBV9,NA,TGTGCCAGCAGCGCGGCCCGAGGGTGGACCCAGTACTTC,CASSAARGWTQYF
NA,TRBJ2-4,TRBV7-9,TRBD2,TGTGCCAGCAGCTCAGGACTAGCGGGAGGCAAAAACATTCAGTACTTC,CASSSGLAGGKNIQYF
NA,TRBJ1-2,TRBV20-1,NA,TGCAGTGCTATGGGACTACAGGGAGACACCTTC,CSAMGLQGDTF
NA,TRBJ2-7,TRBV2,NA,TGTGCCAGCAGTGTTACCGGGTTGGACGAGCAGTACTTC,CASSVTGLDEQYF
NA,TRBJ2-5,TRBV6-6,TRBD1,TGTGCCAGCAGTCTCGGACAGGGGCGAGAGACCCAGTACTTC,CASSLGQGRETQYF
NA,TRBJ2-7,TRBV6-1,NA,TGTGCCAGCAGTGGGACAGAATCCCTTTACGAGCAGTACTTC,CASSGTESLYEQYF
NA,TRBJ2-6,TRBV7-2,NA,TGTGCCAGCAGCTCAAGCATCTCTGGGGCCAACGTCCTGACTTTC,CASSSSISGANVLTF
NA,TRBJ2-2,TRBV19,TRBD2,TGTGCCAGTAGTTTGGGACTAGCGGGAGGGTCGTACACCGGGGAGCTGTTTTTT,CASSLGLAGGSYTGELFF
once,TRBJ1-4,TRBV7-8,NA,TGTGCCAGCAGCTCCCCCCGGGAGCTCCGGAGGGAAAAACTGTTTTTT,CASSSPRELRREKLFF
once,TRBJ2-7,TRBV6-5,TRBD2,TGTGCCAGCAAGGTTTCAGCGGGATACGAGCAGTACTTC,CASKVSAGYEQYF
NA,TRBJ2-3,TRBV25-1,NA,TGTGCCAGCAGTGAATATAGGGCAGGGGATGGAGCAGATACGCAGTATTTT,CASSEYRAGDGADTQYF
NA,TRBJ2-7,TRBV5-4,NA,TGTGCCAGCAGCCATCCGGGACAAGCCTACGAGCAGTACTTC,CASSHPGQAYEQYF
NA,TRBJ2-5,TRBV10-3,NA,TGTGCCATCGGGCAGGGGACCAACCAAGAGACCCAGTACTTC,CAIGQGTNQETQYF
once,TRBJ2-7,TRBV6-5,TRBD1,TGTGCCAGCAGTGTGGGACAGGGGCCCTACGAGCAGTACTTC,CASSVGQGPYEQYF
NA,TRBJ1-1,TRBV5-1,NA,TGCGCCAGCAGCTTATCACAGGGCTTGAACACTGAAGCTTTCTTT,CASSLSQGLNTEAFF
NA,TRBJ2-6,TRBV10-3,TRBD1,TGTGCCATCAGTGGGACAGGGGGCAGAGGGGCCAACGTCCTGACTTTC,CAISGTGGRGANVLTF
NA,TRBJ2-7,TRBV29-1,TRBD1,TGCAGCGCCGATATAGGGACAGGACCCTACGAGCAGTACTTC,CSADIGTGPYEQYF
NA,TRBJ1-5,TRBV28,TRBD1,TGTGCCAGCAGTCAACCACAGGGGGCGGGTTGGCATTTT,CASSQPQGAGWHF
NA,TRBJ2-2,TRBV5-1,NA,TGCGCCAGCAATGGGCAGGGGAACACCGGGGAGCTGTTTTTT,CASNGQGNTGELFF
once,TRBJ2-7,TRBV5-5,NA,TGTGCCAGCAGCTCGACCGGGACACTAAGCTCCTACGAGCAGTACTTC,CASSSTGTLSSYEQYF
NA,TRBJ2-3,TRBV7-8,NA,TGTGCCAGCAGACGAAACCCGAGGTCGTGGACAGATACGCAGTATTTT,CASRRNPRSWTDTQYF